What follows are 32 T cell receptor beta chains derived from one specimen sequenced in a study of blood T cell repertoires in COVID-19. TCRdb keeps only in-frame clones here, not all; method: immunoSEQ multiplex PCR. The sample includes 200,000 or so clones, approximately 85% seen only once; the top ten take around 3%. Sequencing input: peripheral blood. The receptors derive from a man between 45 and 60 years old who had recovered from COVID-19.

The chain combines TRBV27 with TRBJ2-2; weak D call: TRBD1 (5 bases). Trimming took 6 bases from V and 1 from J, leaving 12 bases between them. Germline CDR1 and CDR2: MNHEY and SMNVEV (reference sequence). The CDR3 has 15 residues. The CDR3 loop reads CASRKDRLNTGELFF. In DNA form, the CDR3 reads TGTGCCAGCAGAAAAGACAGACTGAACACCGGGGAGCTGTTTTTT.

The chain uses TRBV6-5 and TRBJ1-2; TRBD1 aligns across 7 bases. Germline V gene lookup returns CDR1 MNHEY and CDR2 SVGAGI. This CDR3 spans 13 amino acids. After removal of 6 bases from V and 5 bases from J, the junction contained 6 bases not matched to a gene. CDR3 residues: CASRDRLKYGYTF. The CDR3 coding sequence is TGTGCCAGCAGGGACAGGCTAAAGTATGGCTACACCTTC.

The V gene is TRBV7-9, the J gene TRBJ1-4; 10 nucleotides match TRBD1. This CDR3 comprises 17 residues. Germline V gives CDR1 SEHNR, CDR2 FQNEAQ (reference sequence). J gave up 5 bases and V 4 bases, and 10 bases lay outside the gene matches. This chain's CDR3 is CASSSRQGAAANEKLFF. The CDR3 bases are TGTGCCAGCAGCTCCCGACAGGGGGCTGCCGCGAATGAAAAACTGTTTTTT.

The CDR3 nucleotides are TGTGCCAGCAGCTTAGGACTAGCGGGAGTTTTCTTAGAGACCCAGTACTTC. Encoded protein: CASSLGLAGVFLETQYF. V and J are TRBV5-6 and TRBJ2-5; 13 bases are shared with TRBD2. Trimming at V came to 2 bases and at J to 4 bases, leaving 8 bases not matched to a gene. The CDR3 covers 17 residues. Germline loops: CDR1 SGHDT, CDR2 YYEEEE.

In its sample, this clone was seen once. The V and J genes are TRBV2 and TRBJ1-5; 7 bases are a match to TRBD1. The ends lost 2 bases at V and 0 bases at J; junction bases unmatched: 7. This CDR3 region has 17 residues. The germline CDR1 and CDR2 sequences are SNHLY and FYNNEI. CDR3 in amino acids: CASSERQGAGSNQPQHF. CDR3 coding DNA: TGTGCCAGCAGTGAAAGACAGGGAGCGGGTAGCAATCAGCCCCAGCATTTT. Together with reference TRBV2 and TRBJ1-5, the CDR3 gives the full variable domain: EPEVTQTPSHQVTQMGQEVILRCVPISNHLYFYWYRQILGQKVEFLVSFYNNEISEKSEIFDDQFSVERPDGSNFTLKIRSTKLEDSAMYFCASSERQGAGSNQPQHFGDGTRLSIL.

CDR3 loop: CASSPEALTYEQYF. Written as DNA, the CDR3 is TGCGCCAGCAGCCCCGAGGCCCTTACCTACGAGCAGTACTTC. This chain connects TRBV4-1 to TRBJ2-7; D gene unclear. The V gene lost 4 bases and the J gene lost 2 bases, with 12 bases spanning the gap. The CDR3 is 14 residues long. Germline assignment: CDR1 MGHRA and CDR2 YSYEKL.

The rearrangement uses TRBV10-2 and TRBJ1-3; 8 nucleotides agree with TRBD1. In germline, CDR1 is WSHSY, CDR2 SAAADI. J gave up 2 bases and V 7 bases, and 4 bases lay outside the gene matches. The CDR3 loop spans 14 amino acids. The CDR3 region is CASKETGAGNTIYF. For the CDR3, the DNA is TGCGCCAGCAAGGAGACAGGGGCTGGAAACACCATATATTTT.

This chain connects TRBV5-1 to TRBJ2-2, with a possible D match to TRBD2 (6 bases). The CDR3 runs to 15 residues. Deletions cut 4 bases from V and 0 bases from J, with 10 bases between. Germline CDR1 SGHRS, CDR2 YFSETQ. The CDR3 DNA sequence: TGCGCCAGCAGCATTGGACTACCGAACACCGGGGAGCTGTTTTTT. It translates to CASSIGLPNTGELFF.

The V and J genes are TRBV18 and TRBJ2-1, with 7 bases matching TRBD1. Germline V gives CDR1 KGHSH, CDR2 LQKENI. J was trimmed by 6 bases and V by 3 bases; bases with no gene match: 2. The CDR3 has 13 residues. The CDR3 loop reads CASSPGQLNEQFF. The CDR3 DNA sequence: TGTGCCAGCTCACCGGGACAGCTCAATGAGCAGTTCTTC.

J is TRBJ1-1 and V is TRBV2; D ambiguous. This CDR3 is 12 amino acids long. Germline CDR1 and CDR2: SNHLY and FYNNEI. V dropped 5 bases and J dropped 1 base, with 5 bases sitting between them. As DNA, the CDR3 is TGTGCCAGCAGTCCGGGGAACACTGAAGCTTTCTTT. This sequence encodes CASSPGNTEAFF.

The J gene is TRBJ2-3, the V gene TRBV27, with 10 bases lining up with TRBD2. The junction had 7 bases not matched to a gene; V was cut back by 6 bases and J by 4 bases. The germline V gene encodes CDR1 MNHEY and CDR2 SMNVEV (reference sequence). The CDR3 has 15 residues. Written as DNA, the CDR3 is TGTGCCAGCAGGCGAGCGGGAGGGCCCCCAGATACGCAGTATTTT. It is translated as CASRRAGGPPDTQYF.

V and J are TRBV19 and TRBJ2-2; 9 bases align to TRBD1. V gave up 9 bases and J gave up 5 bases; unmatched junction bases: 1. The germline V gene has CDR1 LNHDA and CDR2 SQIVND (reference sequence). The CDR3 is 12 amino acids. The DNA of the CDR3 is TGTGCCAGCGGGACAGGGACCGGGGAGCTGTTTTTT. This gives the protein CASGTGTGELFF.

V and J are TRBV5-1 and TRBJ1-2; TRBD1 agrees at 7 bases. This CDR3 has 14 residues. Per germline, CDR1 SGHRS and CDR2 YFSETQ. After removal of 4 bases from V and 3 bases from J, the junction contained 6 bases not matched to a gene. Written as DNA, the CDR3 is TGCGCCAGCAGCCCACAGGGGATGGACTATGGCTACACCTTC. Its protein is CASSPQGMDYGYTF.

The chain employs TRBV10-1 and TRBJ2-2, with 7 bases aligning to TRBD2. V shed 4 bases and J 2 bases; nucleotides not matched to a gene: 7. Germline values: CDR1 WNHNN, CDR2 SYGVQD (reference sequence). This CDR3 spans 16 amino acids. Written as DNA, the CDR3 is TGCGCCAGCAGTGTCGGGGGGACGGGTAACACCGGGGAGCTGTTTTTT. Protein product: CASSVGGTGNTGELFF.

The chain employs TRBV6-5 and TRBJ2-5, with 7 bases lining up with TRBD2. The CDR3 contains 11 residues. CDR1 and CDR2 from the germline V gene are MNHEY and SVGAGI. Trimming removed 10 bases from V and 5 bases from J; junction bases left unmatched: 4. The DNA for the CDR3 is TGTGCCACTGGGAGGGGTGAGACCCAGTACTTC. This sequence encodes CATGRGETQYF.

The chain links TRBV19 to TRBJ2-3; D possibly corresponds to TRBD2 (6 bases). The CDR3 is made up of 13 amino acids. With 3 bases removed from V and 6 bases from J, the gap between germline ends came to 10 bases. The V gene's germline CDR1 is LNHDA and CDR2 SQIVND (reference sequence). The CDR3 nucleotides read TGTGCCAGTAGTATGTCTGGAGGGGATACGCAGTATTTT. The encoded protein is CASSMSGGDTQYF.

This chain connects TRBV11-2 to TRBJ2-7; tentative D call: TRBD2 (6 bases). The ends were cut back, 4 bases at V and 0 bases at J, with 16 bases in the middle. The length of the CDR3 is 16 residues. Per germline, CDR1 SGHAT and CDR2 FQNNGV. The CDR3 region has the DNA TGTGCCAGCAGCTCGGCCAGTAGCGGATCCTCCTACGAGCAGTACTTC. Protein: CASSSASSGSSYEQYF.

The sample holds one count of this clone. The chain combines TRBV19 with TRBJ2-1; tentatively, D is TRBD2 (5 bases). Trimming left V 5 bases short and J 13 bases short, with 15 bases between. Germline CDR1 reads LNHDA; CDR2 reads SQIVND (reference sequence). This CDR3 region has 12 residues. CDR3 region: CASSPDERVQFF. In DNA, the CDR3 is TGTGCCAGTAGTCCCGACGAGAGGGTACAGTTCTTC.

The CDR3 reads CASSLDLAKNIQYF. DNA for the CDR3: TGCGCCAGCAGCTTGGATCTAGCCAAAAACATTCAGTACTTC. This sequence joins TRBV5-1 and TRBJ2-4; D is uncertain. Trimming took 0 bases from V and 0 from J, leaving 4 bases between them. CDR1 and CDR2 from the germline V gene are SGHRS and YFSETQ. The CDR3 length is 14 residues.

The chain has TRBV11-3 and TRBJ2-1, with unresolved D. V lost 6 bases to trimming and J lost 0 bases, with 12 bases between them. The CDR3 runs to 15 residues. Germline values: CDR1 SGHNT, CDR2 YENEEA. CDR3 sequence reads: CASRVTRLSYNEQFF. The DNA of the CDR3 is TGTGCCAGCAGGGTTACTCGTCTCTCCTACAATGAGCAGTTCTTC.

V is TRBV2 and J is TRBJ1-5; D call uncertain. Trimming left V 8 bases short and J 0 bases short, with 14 bases between. The CDR3 extends over 15 amino acids. Germline V gene lookup returns CDR1 SNHLY and CDR2 FYNNEI. CDR3 bases: TGTGCCAGCCTCACTGAGATCAATAGCAATCAGCCCCAGCATTTT. Translation: CASLTEINSNQPQHF.

This clone showed up just once. The rearrangement links TRBV29-1 to TRBJ2-3, with TRBD2 matching over 11 bases. With 5 bases clipped from V and 11 bases from J, the junction kept 9 bases outside the gene matches. The CDR3 totals 13 residues. CDR1 and CDR2 from the germline V gene are SQVTM and ANQGSEA. For the CDR3, the DNA is TGCAGCGTTAAGACTAGCGGGATTGAAGGGCAGTATTTT. As protein: CSVKTSGIEGQYF.

A word on this clone: The sample contains more than one DNA sequence encoding this CDR3. The V gene is TRBV19, the J gene TRBJ2-7; 11 bases map to TRBD1. This CDR3 contains 13 residues. Per germline, CDR1 LNHDA and CDR2 SQIVND (reference sequence). V lost 9 bases to trimming and J lost 2 bases; unmatched junction nucleotides: 3. CDR3 in amino acids: CASRGQGAYEQYF. CDR3 in DNA: TGTGCCAGCCGGGGACAGGGGGCCTACGAGCAGTACTTC.

This chain links TRBV27 with TRBJ1-5; 7 nucleotides match TRBD1. After removal of 6 bases from V and 4 bases from J, the junction contained 9 bases not matched to a gene. This CDR3 spans 15 amino acids. Germline CDR1 and CDR2: MNHEY and SMNVEV (reference sequence). The CDR3 sequence is CASSSGQVRNQPQHF. In DNA form, the CDR3 reads TGTGCCAGCAGCTCAGGACAGGTCCGAAATCAGCCCCAGCATTTT.

The rearrangement uses TRBV30 and TRBJ1-3, with 7 bases identical to TRBD1. The CDR3 is made up of 13 amino acids. V dropped 8 bases and J dropped 3; count of bases not matched to a gene: 7. Germline CDR1 and CDR2: GTSNPN and SVGIG (reference sequence). The DNA of the CDR3 is TGTGCCGGACTGACAGGGAATGGAAACACCATATATTTT. This encodes CAGLTGNGNTIYF.

This clone turned up a few times. The rearrangement uses TRBV19 and TRBJ1-1, with a weak D call TRBD1 (5 bases). The germline V gene has CDR1 LNHDA and CDR2 SQIVND (reference sequence). The CDR3 sequence is 14 residues long. Between the trimmed V and J ends, which lost 3 bases and 0 bases, there was a span of 8 bases. The CDR3 protein is CASSIRVLNTEAFF. In DNA, the CDR3 is TGTGCCAGTAGTATCAGGGTCCTGAACACTGAAGCTTTCTTT.

The chain couples TRBV18 to TRBJ2-1; the match to TRBD2 covers 10 bases. The CDR3 consists of 15 residues. The germline gives CDR1 KGHSH, CDR2 LQKENI. V shed 5 bases and J 6 bases; nucleotides not matched to a gene: 7. The DNA of the CDR3 is TGTGCCAGCTCATCCCTAGCGGGAGACCTCAATGAGCAGTTCTTC. This translates into CASSSLAGDLNEQFF.

The chain uses TRBV21-1 and TRBJ1-6. TRBV21-1 is a listed pseudogene. This CDR3 region has 14 residues. CDR3 loop: CASSTLIFGSPLHF. The CDR3, as DNA: TGTGCCAGCAGCACTCTTATTTTCGGTTCACCCCTCCACTTT.

This clone was recorded only once. This chain links TRBV18 with TRBJ2-5, with TRBD2 matching over 10 bases. The V and J ends lost 1 base and 4 bases, in that order; junction bases with no gene match: 15. Germline V gene sequence: CDR1 KGHSH, CDR2 LQKENI. The CDR3 spans 19 residues. The CDR3: CASSPRQLLIAGGGETQYF. Written as DNA, the CDR3 is TGTGCCAGCTCACCACGCCAGCTTTTGATAGCGGGAGGCGGAGAGACCCAGTACTTC.

This sequence joins TRBV2 and TRBJ2-3; TRBD2 is a possible D gene (6 bases). The CDR3 length is 13 residues. The germline V gene encodes CDR1 SNHLY and CDR2 FYNNEI. V gave up 8 bases and J gave up 2 bases, with 11 bases separating them. The CDR3 here is CASGGGNTDTQYF. As DNA, the CDR3 is TGTGCCAGCGGAGGCGGGAACACAGATACGCAGTATTTT.

The V and J genes are TRBV7-9 and TRBJ1-1, with a tentative D call TRBD1 (6 bases). CDR3 length: 14 residues. V was shortened by 11 bases and J by 0 bases, with 16 bases between the two germline ends. CDR1 SEHNR and CDR2 FQNEAQ come from the germline V gene (reference sequence). CDR3 sequence (DNA): TGTGCCTCAACAGGGTTATGGATGAACACTGAAGCTTTCTTT. It yields the protein CASTGLWMNTEAFF.

The J gene is TRBJ2-6, the V gene TRBV6-5; no definite D call. CDR1 is MNHEY and CDR2 is SVGAGI in the germline V gene. The CDR3 has 15 amino acids. V shed 0 bases and J shed 4 bases, with 7 bases lying between them. The CDR3 is CASSYSGAGANVLTF. Here the CDR3 DNA reads TGTGCCAGCAGTTACTCTGGTGCGGGGGCCAACGTCCTGACTTTC.